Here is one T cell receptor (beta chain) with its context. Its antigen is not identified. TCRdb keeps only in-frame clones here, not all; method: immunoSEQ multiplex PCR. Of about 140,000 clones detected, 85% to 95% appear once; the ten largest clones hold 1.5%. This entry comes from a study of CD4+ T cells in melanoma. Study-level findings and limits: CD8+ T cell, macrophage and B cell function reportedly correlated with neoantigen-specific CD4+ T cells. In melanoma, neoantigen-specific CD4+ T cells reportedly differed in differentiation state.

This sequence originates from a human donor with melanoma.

The CDR3 region is CASMVSDRDEQFF. The DNA for the CDR3 is TGTGCCAGCATGGTCTCCGATCGGGATGAGCAGTTCTTC. The rearrangement links TRBV2 to TRBJ2-1, with unresolved D. The CDR3 has 13 amino acids. V lost 7 bases, J lost 8 bases, and 15 bases lay in between. CDR1 and CDR2 (germline): SNHLY, FYNNEI.